This T cell receptor (beta chain) was sequenced during a study of blood T cells in healthy people across ages. Study-level findings and limits: In older individuals, TCR beta diversity per million T cells was lower, falling roughly linearly with age.

Then a second PCR, running about 6 to 11 cycles, was carried out with a sample-barcoded 5' primer and a J-beta primer mix. In TCRdb, the 5' RACE reads were re-called with MiXCR into one record per CDR3 protein. This repertoire shows 700,000 to 800,000 distinct CDR3 sequences, more than 40% found once; its top ten account for 20% to 25%. This clonotype appeared a few times. The antigen is undetermined. The clonotype was recovered from a woman aged 60-70 years in good health. The sequenced material came from blood.

The CDR3 bases are TGTGCCACCAGTGATTCGTCGACAGGGCATGAAAAACTGTTTTTT. Its protein is CATSDSSTGHEKLFF. This rearrangement joins TRBV24-1 to TRBJ1-4, with 7 nucleotides matching TRBD1. Germline V lookup: CDR1 KGHDR, CDR2 SFDVKD. The ends lost 2 bases at V and 6 bases at J; junction bases unmatched: 5. The CDR3 consists of 15 residues.